The source of this TCR beta chain is a study of blood T cell repertoires in COVID-19. Germline loops: CDR1 SGHTA, CDR2 FQGNSA. This CDR3 spans 14 amino acids. V was shortened by 5 bases and J by 5 bases, with 15 bases between the two germline ends. The repertoire was sequenced with immunoSEQ multiplex PCR; TCRdb's copy has only in-frame clones and lacks some. The table has 200,000 to 250,000 clones, around 80% seen once; the top ten hold approximately 6.6%. This clone has more than one count but fewer than ten. The sample consisted of peripheral blood. This receptor was taken from a woman in her 70s with acute or convalescent COVID-19. V and J are TRBV7-2 and TRBJ1-1, with D possibly being TRBD1 (5 bases). The chain's CDR3 is CASSPKLGATEAFF. CDR3 in DNA: TGTGCCAGCAGCCCGAAGTTAGGGGCGACTGAAGCTTTCTTT.